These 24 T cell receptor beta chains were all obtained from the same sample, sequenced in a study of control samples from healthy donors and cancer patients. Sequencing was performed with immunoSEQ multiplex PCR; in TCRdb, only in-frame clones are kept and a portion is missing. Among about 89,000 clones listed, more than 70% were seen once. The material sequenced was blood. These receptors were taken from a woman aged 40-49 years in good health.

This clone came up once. Written as DNA, the CDR3 is TGTGCCAGCAGCCGACAGGGTTTGGAGGATACGCAGTATTTT. Protein sequence: CASSRQGLEDTQYF. The rearrangement joins TRBV7-8 to TRBJ2-3, with 7 bases that match TRBD1. The CDR3 loop spans 14 amino acids. CDR1 is SGHVS, CDR2 FQNEAQ, per germline. Germline trimming cut 5 bases from V and 6 bases from J; bases unmatched to any gene: 8.

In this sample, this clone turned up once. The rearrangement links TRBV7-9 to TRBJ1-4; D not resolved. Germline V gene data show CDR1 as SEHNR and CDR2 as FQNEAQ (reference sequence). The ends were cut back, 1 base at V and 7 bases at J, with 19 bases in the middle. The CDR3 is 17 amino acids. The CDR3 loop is CASSLGLASRPGEKLFF. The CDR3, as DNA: TGTGCCAGCAGCTTAGGTTTGGCAAGTCGGCCCGGTGAAAAACTGTTTTTT.

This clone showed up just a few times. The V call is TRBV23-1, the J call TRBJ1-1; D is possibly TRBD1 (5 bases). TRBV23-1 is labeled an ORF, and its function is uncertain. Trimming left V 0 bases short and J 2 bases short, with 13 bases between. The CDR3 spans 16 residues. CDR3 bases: TGCGCCAGCAGTCAATCTGAGACAGACGGAAACACTGAAGCTTTCTTT. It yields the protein CASSQSETDGNTEAFF.

The CDR3 sequence: CASKRLAGANTGELFF. The CDR3 bases are TGTGCCAGTAAAAGACTAGCGGGTGCGAACACCGGGGAGCTGTTTTTT. V gene TRBV19 combines with J gene TRBJ2-2; TRBD2 aligns across 10 bases. The CDR3 has 16 amino acids. Germline V gene lookup returns CDR1 LNHDA and CDR2 SQIVND (reference sequence). The V segment lost 7 bases and the J segment 0 bases; nucleotides outside the gene matches: 5.

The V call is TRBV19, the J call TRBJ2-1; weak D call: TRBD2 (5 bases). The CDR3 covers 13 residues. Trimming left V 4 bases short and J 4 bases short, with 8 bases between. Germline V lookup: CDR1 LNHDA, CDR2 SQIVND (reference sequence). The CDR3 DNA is TGTGCCAGTAGTACGGGGATATACAATGAGCAGTTCTTC. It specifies CASSTGIYNEQFF.

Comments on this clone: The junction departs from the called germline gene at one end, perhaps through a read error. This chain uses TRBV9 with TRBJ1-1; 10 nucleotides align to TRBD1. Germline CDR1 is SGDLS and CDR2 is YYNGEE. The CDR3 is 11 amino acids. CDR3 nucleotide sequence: TGTGCCAGCAGCGAGCCGGGACAGGGGACCTTT. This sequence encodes CASSEPGQGTF.

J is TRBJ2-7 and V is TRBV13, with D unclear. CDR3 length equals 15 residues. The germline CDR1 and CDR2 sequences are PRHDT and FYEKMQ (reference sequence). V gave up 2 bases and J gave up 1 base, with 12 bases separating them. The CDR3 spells CASSLSGPKSYEQYF. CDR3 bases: TGTGCCAGCAGCTTATCGGGCCCGAAGTCCTACGAGCAGTACTTC. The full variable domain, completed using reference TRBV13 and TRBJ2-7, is AAGVIQSPRHLIKEKRETATLKCYPIPRHDTVYWYQQGPGQDPQFLISFYEKMQSDKGSIPDRFSAQQFSDYHSELNMSSLELGDSALYFCASSLSGPKSYEQYFGPGTRLTVT.

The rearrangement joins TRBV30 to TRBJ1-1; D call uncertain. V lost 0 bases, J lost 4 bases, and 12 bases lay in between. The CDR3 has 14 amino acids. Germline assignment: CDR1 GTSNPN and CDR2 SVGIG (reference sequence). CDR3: CAWSVKSPSTEAFF. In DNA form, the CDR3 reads TGTGCCTGGAGTGTAAAGTCCCCGAGCACTGAAGCTTTCTTT.

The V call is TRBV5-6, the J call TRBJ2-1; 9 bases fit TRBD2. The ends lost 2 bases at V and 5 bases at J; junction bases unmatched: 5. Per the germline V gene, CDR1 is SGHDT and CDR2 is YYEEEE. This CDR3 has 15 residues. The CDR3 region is CASSFLAGTDNEQFF. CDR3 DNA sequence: TGTGCCAGCAGCTTTCTAGCGGGGACTGACAATGAGCAGTTCTTC.

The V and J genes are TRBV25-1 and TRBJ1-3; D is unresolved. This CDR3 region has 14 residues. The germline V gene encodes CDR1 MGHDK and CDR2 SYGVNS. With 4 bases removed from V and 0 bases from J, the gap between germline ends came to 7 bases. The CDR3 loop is CASSVAVSGNTIYF. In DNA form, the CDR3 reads TGTGCCAGCAGTGTCGCAGTCTCTGGAAACACCATATATTTT.

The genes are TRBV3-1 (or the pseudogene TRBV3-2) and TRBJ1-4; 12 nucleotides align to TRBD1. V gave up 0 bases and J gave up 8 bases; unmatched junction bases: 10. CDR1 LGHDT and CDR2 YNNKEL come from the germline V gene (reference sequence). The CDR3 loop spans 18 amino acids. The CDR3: CASSQEVGQGAIGEKLFF. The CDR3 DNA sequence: TGTGCCAGCAGCCAAGAAGTGGGACAGGGGGCGATAGGAGAAAAACTGTTTTTT.

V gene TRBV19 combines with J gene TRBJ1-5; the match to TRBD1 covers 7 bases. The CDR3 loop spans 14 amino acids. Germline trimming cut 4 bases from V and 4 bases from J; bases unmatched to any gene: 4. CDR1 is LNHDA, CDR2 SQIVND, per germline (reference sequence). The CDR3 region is CASSKQGNNQPQHF. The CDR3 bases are TGTGCCAGTAGTAAACAGGGGAATAATCAGCCCCAGCATTTT.

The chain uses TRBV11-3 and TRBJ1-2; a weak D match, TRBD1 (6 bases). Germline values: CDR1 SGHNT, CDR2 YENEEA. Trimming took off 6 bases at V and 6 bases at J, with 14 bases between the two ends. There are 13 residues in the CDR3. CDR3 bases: TGTGCCAGCAGGGCGTCAGGGGATGATGGCTACACCTTC. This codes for CASRASGDDGYTF.

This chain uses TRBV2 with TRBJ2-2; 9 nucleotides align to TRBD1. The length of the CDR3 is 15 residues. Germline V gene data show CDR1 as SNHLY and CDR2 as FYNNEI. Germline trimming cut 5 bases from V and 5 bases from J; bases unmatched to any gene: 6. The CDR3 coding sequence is TGTGCCAGCAGTCAGGGACAGGGAGGGACCGGGGAGCTGTTTTTT. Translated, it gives CASSQGQGGTGELFF.

The CDR3 sequence is CASSDEAYNEQFF. CDR3 DNA: TGTGCCAGCAGCGATGAGGCCTACAATGAGCAGTTCTTC. J is TRBJ2-1 and V is TRBV2; D not resolved. V lost 6 bases to trimming and J lost 2 bases, with 8 bases between them. The CDR3 runs to 13 residues. CDR1 is SNHLY, CDR2 FYNNEI, per germline.

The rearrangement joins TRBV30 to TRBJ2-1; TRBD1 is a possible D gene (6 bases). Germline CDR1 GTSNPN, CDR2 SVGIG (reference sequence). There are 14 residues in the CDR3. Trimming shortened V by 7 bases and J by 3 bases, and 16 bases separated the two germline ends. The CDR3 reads CAYVTGSVYNEQFF. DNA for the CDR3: TGTGCCTACGTTACAGGGTCCGTCTACAATGAGCAGTTCTTC.

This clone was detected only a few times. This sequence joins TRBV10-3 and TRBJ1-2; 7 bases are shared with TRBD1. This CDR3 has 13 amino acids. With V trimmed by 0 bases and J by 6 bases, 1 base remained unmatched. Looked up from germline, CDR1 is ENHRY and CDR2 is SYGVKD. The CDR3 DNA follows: TGTGCCATCAGTGAGTCAGACAGGGATGGCTACACCTTC. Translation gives CAISESDRDGYTF.

CDR3 amino acids: CASSLGTSGGLSTDTQYF. DNA for the CDR3: TGCGCCAGCAGCCTCGGGACTAGCGGGGGGCTGAGCACAGATACGCAGTATTTT. The rearrangement joins TRBV4-3 to TRBJ2-3; 15 nucleotides line up with TRBD2. The germline gives CDR1 LGHNA, CDR2 YSLEER. The V segment lost 4 bases and the J segment 0 bases; nucleotides outside the gene matches: 5. The CDR3 contains 18 residues.

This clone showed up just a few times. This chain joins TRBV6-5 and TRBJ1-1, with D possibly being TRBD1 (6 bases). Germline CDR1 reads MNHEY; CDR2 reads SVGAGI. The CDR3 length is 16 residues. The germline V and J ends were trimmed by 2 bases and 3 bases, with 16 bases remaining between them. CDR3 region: CASSYHPLGADTEAFF. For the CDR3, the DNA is TGTGCCAGCAGTTACCATCCTTTGGGGGCGGACACTGAAGCTTTCTTT.

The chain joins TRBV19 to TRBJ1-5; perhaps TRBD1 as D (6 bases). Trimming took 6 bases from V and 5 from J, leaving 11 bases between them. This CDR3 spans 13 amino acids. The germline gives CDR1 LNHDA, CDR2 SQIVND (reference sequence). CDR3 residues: CASRTGSDQPQHF. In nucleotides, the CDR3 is TGTGCCAGTAGAACAGGGTCGGATCAGCCCCAGCATTTT.

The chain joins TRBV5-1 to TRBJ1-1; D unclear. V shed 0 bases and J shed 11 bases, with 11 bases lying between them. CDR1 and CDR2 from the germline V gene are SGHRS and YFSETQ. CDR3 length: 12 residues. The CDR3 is CASSLDAGGAFF. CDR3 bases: TGCGCCAGCAGCTTGGATGCCGGTGGGGCTTTCTTT.

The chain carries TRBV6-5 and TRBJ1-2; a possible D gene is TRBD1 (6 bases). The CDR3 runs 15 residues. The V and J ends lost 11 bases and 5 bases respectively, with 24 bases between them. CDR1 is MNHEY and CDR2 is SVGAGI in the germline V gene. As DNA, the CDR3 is TGTGCCTGTTTGAGTTATAGAGGGACACTTTATGGCTACACCTTC. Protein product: CACLSYRGTLYGYTF.

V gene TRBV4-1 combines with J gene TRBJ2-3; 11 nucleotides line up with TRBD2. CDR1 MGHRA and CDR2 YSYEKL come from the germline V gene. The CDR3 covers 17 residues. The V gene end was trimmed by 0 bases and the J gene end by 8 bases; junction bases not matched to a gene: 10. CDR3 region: CASSQDLTSGGGATQYF. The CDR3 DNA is TGCGCCAGCAGCCAAGATTTAACTAGCGGGGGCGGGGCTACGCAGTATTTT.

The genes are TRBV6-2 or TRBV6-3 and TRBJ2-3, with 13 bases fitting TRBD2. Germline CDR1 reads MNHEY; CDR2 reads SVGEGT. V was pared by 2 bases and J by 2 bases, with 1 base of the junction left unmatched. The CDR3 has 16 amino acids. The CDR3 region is CASSYGTSGVTDTQYF. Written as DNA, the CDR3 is TGTGCCAGCAGTTACGGGACTAGCGGGGTCACAGATACGCAGTATTTT.